A single sample gave rise to the 22 T cell receptor beta chains below, sequenced in a study of beta chain features in type 1 diabetes. Study observations and caveats: Shortening of TCRB CDR3s, moderate but significant, appeared in all four CD4+ subsets of Type 1 diabetes patients.

The sequenced template was cDNA made from the entire isolated RNA. Some clones are missing from TCRdb's copy, which holds only in-frame ones; the method was immunoSEQ multiplex PCR. In the table there are around 690,000 clones, around 11% of which are singletons. These TCRs are of unknown antigen specificity. Sequencing was carried out using naive CD4+ T cells from blood. These receptors originate from a man under 40 with type 1 diabetes.

V usage is TRBV29-1 and J usage is TRBJ1-1; D gene uncertain. The CDR3 extends over 13 amino acids. V lost 7 bases and J lost 0, with 12 bases in between. The germline V gene has CDR1 SQVTM and CDR2 ANQGSEA. Here the CDR3 DNA reads TGCAGCGCCCGCGGGGAGATGAACACTGAAGCTTTCTTT. Amino acids: CSARGEMNTEAFF.

The chain couples TRBV9 to TRBJ2-3; TRBD1 agrees at 7 bases. The CDR3 contains 15 residues. With 6 bases clipped from V and 2 bases from J, the junction kept 9 bases outside the gene matches. Germline CDR1 reads SGDLS; CDR2 reads YYNGEE. The CDR3 loop is CASTQDRRDTDTQYF. CDR3 DNA: TGTGCCAGCACCCAGGACAGGCGAGACACAGATACGCAGTATTTT.

There are a few counts of this clone. The sample has other DNA sequences that encode this CDR3 too. The chain uses TRBV28 and TRBJ2-3; D not resolved. The CDR3 loop spans 13 amino acids. Trimming removed 2 bases at V and 1 base at J, with 4 bases between. Germline V gene lookup returns CDR1 MDHEN and CDR2 SYDVKM. CDR3: CASSLQGTDTQYF. The CDR3 nucleotides are TGTGCCAGCAGTTTACAAGGCACAGATACGCAGTATTTT.

Here the CDR3 DNA reads TGCAGTGCTAGACTCAGTTACGAGCAGTACTTC. Translation gives CSARLSYEQYF. V usage is TRBV20-1 and J usage is TRBJ2-7; D is unclear. The V and J ends lost 2 bases and 4 bases respectively, with 6 bases between them. Germline assignment: CDR1 DFQATT and CDR2 SNEGSKA (reference sequence). This CDR3 spans 11 amino acids.

This clone showed up just a few times. The rearrangement links TRBV27 to TRBJ1-2; a possible D gene is TRBD1 (5 bases). Germline CDR1 MNHEY, CDR2 SMNVEV (reference sequence). The CDR3 has 18 residues. The ends were cut back, 8 bases at V and 0 bases at J, with 25 bases in the middle. The CDR3 region is CASATGVRPLDANYGYTF. CDR3 nucleotide sequence: TGTGCCAGCGCGACGGGGGTCAGACCTTTGGACGCTAACTATGGCTACACCTTC.

The chain combines TRBV5-1 with TRBJ2-7, with 10 positions matching TRBD2. This CDR3 is built from 15 residues. The germline CDR1 and CDR2 sequences are SGHRS and YFSETQ. Trimming at V came to 4 bases and at J to 0 bases, leaving 4 bases not matched to a gene. The CDR3 DNA is TGCGCCAGCAGCCCCCTAGCGGGGGACTCCTACGAGCAGTACTTC. It translates to CASSPLAGDSYEQYF.

This clone appeared a few times. This chain links TRBV27 with TRBJ2-1, with 8 bases fitting TRBD1. This CDR3 spans 14 amino acids. From germline, CDR1 is MNHEY and CDR2 SMNVEV (reference sequence). The J segment lost 1 base and the V segment lost 5 bases, leaving 1 base of the junction unmatched. CDR3 in amino acids: CASSTGGSYNEQFF. As DNA, the CDR3 is TGTGCCAGCAGTACAGGGGGTTCCTACAATGAGCAGTTCTTC.

The chain employs TRBV7-3 and TRBJ2-3, with TRBD1 as a possible D gene (6 bases). CDR3 size: 14 residues. Trimming pared 0 bases from V and 4 bases from J, leaving 8 bases between. Germline values: CDR1 SGHTA, CDR2 FQGTGA. CDR3 loop: CASSLTGAPDTQYF. The CDR3 DNA follows: TGTGCCAGCAGCTTAACGGGGGCTCCAGATACGCAGTATTTT.

Only a few counts were recorded for this clone. This sequence joins TRBV7-9 and TRBJ2-2, with D hard to call. With 4 bases removed from V and 3 bases from J, the gap between germline ends came to 9 bases. CDR1 and CDR2 from the germline V gene are SEHNR and FQNEAQ (reference sequence). The CDR3 is 14 amino acids. CDR3 DNA sequence: TGTGCCAGCAGCTATAGGTGGGACACCGGGGAGCTGTTTTTT. It codes for CASSYRWDTGELFF.

This clone was counted between two and nine times. The rearrangement uses TRBV9 and TRBJ2-5, with TRBD1 matching 8 bases. The junction had 6 bases not matched to a gene; V was cut back by 3 bases and J by 5 bases. The CDR3 spans 14 residues. Germline values: CDR1 SGDLS, CDR2 YYNGEE. The CDR3 DNA sequence: TGTGCCAGCAGCGGAAGGACAGGGCAGGAGACCCAGTACTTC. Its protein is CASSGRTGQETQYF.

This clone has only a few counts. The chain joins TRBV23-1 to TRBJ1-1; D is possibly TRBD1 (6 bases). TRBV23-1 is noted as an ORF with a role that remains uncertain. V was cut by 6 bases and J by 1 base, with 9 bases left in between. CDR3 length: 13 residues. In DNA, the CDR3 is TGCGCCAGCAGCAGGACAGAGAACACTGAAGCTTTCTTT. As protein: CASSRTENTEAFF.

This clone was detected only a few times. V is TRBV18 and J is TRBJ2-5; D is possibly TRBD1 (6 bases). Trimming removed 5 bases from V and 0 bases from J, with 7 bases in between. The germline V gene has CDR1 KGHSH and CDR2 LQKENI. CDR3 size: 13 residues. The CDR3 nucleotides read TGTGCCAGCTCATGGGACAACCAAGAGACCCAGTACTTC. Translation: CASSWDNQETQYF.

This clone occurred a few times. The same CDR3 arises from other DNA sequences in this sample as well. J is TRBJ1-5 and V is TRBV7-9, with D perhaps TRBD1 (5 bases). The V and J ends lost 1 base and 7 bases respectively, with 11 bases between them. This CDR3 has 14 residues. Germline loops: CDR1 SEHNR, CDR2 FQNEAQ (reference sequence). The CDR3 nucleotides are TGTGCCAGCAGCTTAGGTCAGGGAGACCAGCCCCAGCATTTT. Translation gives CASSLGQGDQPQHF.

This chain connects TRBV7-9 to TRBJ1-4; unclear D gene. The CDR3 totals 14 residues. The V end lost 7 bases, the J end lost 7 bases, and 16 bases lay between the germline ends. Germline assignment: CDR1 SEHNR and CDR2 FQNEAQ (reference sequence). For the CDR3, the DNA is TGTGCCAGCAACTTCGGGCTAAGCGGTGAAAAACTGTTTTTT. It encodes CASNFGLSGEKLFF.

This clone has a handful of counts. Written as DNA, the CDR3 is TGCGCCAGCAGCTTGCCCCGGGACAGGACAGATACGCAGTATTTT. Translating gives CASSLPRDRTDTQYF. The rearrangement joins TRBV5-1 to TRBJ2-3, with TRBD1 matching over 8 bases. V lost 1 base to trimming and J lost 3 bases; unmatched junction nucleotides: 4. This CDR3 comprises 15 residues. Germline lookup yields CDR1 SGHRS and CDR2 YFSETQ.

This clone was counted between two and nine times. V usage is TRBV5-4 and J usage is TRBJ2-1; tentative D call: TRBD1 (6 bases). In germline, CDR1 is SGHNT, CDR2 YYREEE (reference sequence). With 7 bases removed from V and 7 bases from J, the gap between germline ends came to 15 bases. The CDR3 covers 13 residues. The DNA of the CDR3 is TGTGCCAGCTACCCGAAACAGGGAAATGAGCAGTTCTTC. It yields the protein CASYPKQGNEQFF.

V is TRBV16 and J is TRBJ1-6; D is ambiguous. Germline CDR1 KGHSY, CDR2 FQNENV. V dropped 1 base and J dropped 10 bases, with 14 bases sitting between them. CDR3 length: 15 residues. The CDR3 DNA reads as TGTGCCAGCAGCCAATACCTCGTCGGAGGGTCACCCCTCCACTTT. Translating gives CASSQYLVGGSPLHF.

This clone was detected only a few times. The gene calls are TRBV19 and TRBJ1-2; D not resolved. CDR1 and CDR2 (germline): LNHDA, SQIVND (reference sequence). Between the trimmed V and J ends, which lost 1 base and 2 bases, there was a span of 11 bases. The CDR3 spans 15 residues. The CDR3 nucleotides read TGTGCCAGTAGTATAGCATGGGCGAGGAACTATGGCTACACCTTC. This sequence encodes CASSIAWARNYGYTF.

The genes are TRBV29-1 and TRBJ1-2; no clear D. The CDR3 is 14 amino acids. From germline, CDR1 is SQVTM and CDR2 ANQGSEA. Trimming took off 4 bases at V and 0 bases at J, with 12 bases between the two ends. The CDR3 is CSVGPYRANYGYTF. The CDR3 nucleotides are TGCAGCGTTGGGCCCTATCGGGCTAACTATGGCTACACCTTC.

There are a few counts of this clone. The sample has other DNA sequences that encode this CDR3 too. The chain carries TRBV30 and TRBJ1-3; D is unresolved. The length of the CDR3 is 12 residues. The germline V and J ends were trimmed by 2 bases and 0 bases, with 2 bases remaining between them. The germline gives CDR1 GTSNPN, CDR2 SVGIG (reference sequence). The CDR3 loop reads CAWSFSGNTIYF. Here the CDR3 DNA reads TGTGCCTGGAGTTTCTCTGGAAACACCATATATTTT.

V and J are TRBV9 and TRBJ1-6; no reliable D call. This CDR3 has 16 residues. Deletions cut 3 bases from V and 8 bases from J, with 18 bases between. The germline V gene encodes CDR1 SGDLS and CDR2 YYNGEE. The CDR3 region has the DNA TGTGCCAGCAGCGACCGCGGGTTGGCTGACCATTCACCCCTCCACTTT. Residues: CASSDRGLADHSPLHF. The entire variable domain, with the rest obtained from reference TRBV9 and TRBJ1-6, is as follows: DSGVTQTPKHLITATGQRVTLRCSPRSGDLSVYWYQQSLDQGLQFLIQYYNGEERAKGNILERFSAQQFPDLHSELNLSSLELGDSALYFCASSDRGLADHSPLHFGNGTRLTVT.

A few counts support this clone. CDR3 in DNA: TGTGCCAGCAGCTTACGGGACTCCGCGGGCGGAAATGGCTACACCTTC. Translation gives CASSLRDSAGGNGYTF. The gene calls are TRBV7-2 and TRBJ1-2; tentatively, D is TRBD1 (5 bases). Trimming shortened V by 2 bases and J by 6 bases, and 19 bases separated the two germline ends. The CDR3 has 16 residues. In germline, CDR1 is SGHTA, CDR2 FQGNSA.